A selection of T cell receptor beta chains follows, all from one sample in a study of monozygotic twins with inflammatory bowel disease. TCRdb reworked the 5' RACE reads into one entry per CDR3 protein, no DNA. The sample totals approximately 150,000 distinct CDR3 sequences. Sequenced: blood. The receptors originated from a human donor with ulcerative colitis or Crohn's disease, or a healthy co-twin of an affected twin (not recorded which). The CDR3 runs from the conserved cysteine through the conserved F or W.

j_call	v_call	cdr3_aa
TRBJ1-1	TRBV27	CASSFSGLVNTEAFF
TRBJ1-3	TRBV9	CASSVADSYSGNTIYF
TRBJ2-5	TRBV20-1	CSASLVVLETQYF
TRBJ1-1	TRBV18	CASSPGEQGWTEAFF
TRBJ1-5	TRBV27	CASSPGRRQPQHF
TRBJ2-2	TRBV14	CASSQVIDSGQNPGELFF
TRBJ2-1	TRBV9	CASSAWTSGRKYNEQFF
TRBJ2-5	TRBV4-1	CASSQDGVGTQYF
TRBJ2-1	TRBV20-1	CSASDLAGSNNEQFF
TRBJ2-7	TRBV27	CASSTFVRREQYF
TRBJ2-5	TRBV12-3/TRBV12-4	CASSWGGTSGIQETQYF
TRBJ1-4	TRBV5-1	CASSLTGESSTNEKLFF
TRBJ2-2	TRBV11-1	CASSTLPGQGAGTGELFF
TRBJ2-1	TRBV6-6	CATTPQGLHNEQFF
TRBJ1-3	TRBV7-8	CASSFLTDRGSSGNTIYF
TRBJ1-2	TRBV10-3	CAINLAGQGYGYTF
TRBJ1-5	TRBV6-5	CASSYSGGWGDQPQHF
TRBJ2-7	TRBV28	CASRPPDRTEQYF
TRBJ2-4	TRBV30	CAWSVVQGQGIQYF
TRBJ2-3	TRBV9	CASSLHSGLRRGTDTQYF
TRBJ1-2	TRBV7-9	CASSLEGQPNYGYTF
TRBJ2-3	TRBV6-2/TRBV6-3	CPGRTGGGDTQYF
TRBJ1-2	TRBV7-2	CASSWTGGNGYTF
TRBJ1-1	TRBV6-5	CASSPGPRAEAFF
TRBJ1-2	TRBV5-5	CASSLGGVQGYTF
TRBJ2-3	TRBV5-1	CASSAGQGSFPDTQYF
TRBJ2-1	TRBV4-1	CASSQGGVSYNEQFF
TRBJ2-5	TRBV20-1	CSAKTSYRSRAQYF
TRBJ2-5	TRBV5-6	CASSTSGTTTKTQYF
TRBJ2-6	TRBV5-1	CASSSPGLFSGANVLTF
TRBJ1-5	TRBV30	CAWNRAPGQPQHF
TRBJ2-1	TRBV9	CASSVLLAGGAYNEQFF
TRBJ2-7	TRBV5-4	CATRKPGLPLREQYF
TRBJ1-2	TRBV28	CASSSGQRNYGYTF
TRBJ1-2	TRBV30	CAWSAGQGGYGYTF
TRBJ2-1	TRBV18	CASSPSRLPSYNEQFF
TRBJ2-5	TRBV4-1	CASSQEEDPRPETQYF
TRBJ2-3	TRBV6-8	CASGGFSGRSDTQYF
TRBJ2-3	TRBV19	CASSASTGEDTQYF
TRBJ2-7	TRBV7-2	CASSLVPLGQGESEQYF
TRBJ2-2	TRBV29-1	CSVGVGGGLNTGELFF
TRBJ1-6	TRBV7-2	CASSFDIFGSPLHF
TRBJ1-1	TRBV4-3	CASSQVGGRLNTEAFF
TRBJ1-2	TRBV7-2	CASIPTNTNYGYTF